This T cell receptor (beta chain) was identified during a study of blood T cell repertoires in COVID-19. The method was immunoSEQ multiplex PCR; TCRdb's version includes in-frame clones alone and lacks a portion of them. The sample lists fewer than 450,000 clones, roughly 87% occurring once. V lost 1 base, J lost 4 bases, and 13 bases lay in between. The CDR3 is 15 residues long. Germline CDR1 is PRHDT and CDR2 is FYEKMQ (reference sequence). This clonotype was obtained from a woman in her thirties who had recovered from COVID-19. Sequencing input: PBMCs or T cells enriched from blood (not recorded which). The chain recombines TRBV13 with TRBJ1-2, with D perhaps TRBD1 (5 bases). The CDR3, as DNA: TGTGCCAGCAGCTTAGCGGTACAGGAGTTCTATGGCTACACCTTC. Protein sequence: CASSLAVQEFYGYTF.